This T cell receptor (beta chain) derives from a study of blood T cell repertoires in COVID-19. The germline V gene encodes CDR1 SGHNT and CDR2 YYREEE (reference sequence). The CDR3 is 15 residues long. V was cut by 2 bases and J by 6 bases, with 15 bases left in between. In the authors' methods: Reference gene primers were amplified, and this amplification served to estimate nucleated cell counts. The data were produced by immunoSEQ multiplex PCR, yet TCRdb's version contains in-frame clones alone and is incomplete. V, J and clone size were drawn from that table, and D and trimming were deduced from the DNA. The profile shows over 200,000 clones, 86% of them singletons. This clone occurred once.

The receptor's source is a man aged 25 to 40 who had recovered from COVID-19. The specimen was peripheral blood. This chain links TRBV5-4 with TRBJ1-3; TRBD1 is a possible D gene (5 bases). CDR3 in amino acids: CASSFARGGENTIYF. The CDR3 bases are TGTGCCAGCAGCTTTGCCCGGGGGGGTGAAAACACCATATATTTT.